These T cell receptor beta chains were read from a single sample in a study of CD8 T cells in Susac syndrome. TCRdb analysed the immunoSEQ multiplex PCR reads with MiXCR anew, one entry per CDR3 protein. This table holds 110,000 to 150,000 distinct CDR3 sequences, about 94% found once. Input material: CD4+ T cells from PBMCs. These receptors originate from a human donor with Susac syndrome. The conserved cysteine and the conserved F or W are not part of the CDR3 here. Some rows have no size entry. The others give once, few or many, or a class for an expanded clone.

TRBJ2-1 | - | TRBV7-9 | ASSLGTYDEQF
TRBJ2-7 | - | TRBV28 | ASSLLYEQY
TRBJ2-7 | - | TRBV19 | ASSPRGLGYEQY
TRBJ2-3 | - | TRBV20-1 | SARWTGHFTDTQY
TRBJ1-1 | - | TRBV20-1 | SATTDNTEAF
TRBJ1-1 | - | TRBV28 | ASSLTLTEAF
TRBJ2-7 | once | TRBV29-1 | SVPAGGSHEQY
TRBJ1-4 | - | TRBV24-1 | ATSDKQGPNEKLF
TRBJ2-1 | - | TRBV28 | ATQGRRIPRDEQF
TRBJ2-2 | once | TRBV3-1 | ASSPDKDGELF
TRBJ1-3 | - | TRBV12-3/TRBV12-4 | ASSSGREGNTIY
TRBJ2-5 | - | TRBV9 | ASSPPGLAGVRETQY
TRBJ2-7 | - | TRBV7-9 | ASSLSRLPNSEQY
TRBJ2-2 | - | TRBV23-1 | ASSQSSQTSDTGELF